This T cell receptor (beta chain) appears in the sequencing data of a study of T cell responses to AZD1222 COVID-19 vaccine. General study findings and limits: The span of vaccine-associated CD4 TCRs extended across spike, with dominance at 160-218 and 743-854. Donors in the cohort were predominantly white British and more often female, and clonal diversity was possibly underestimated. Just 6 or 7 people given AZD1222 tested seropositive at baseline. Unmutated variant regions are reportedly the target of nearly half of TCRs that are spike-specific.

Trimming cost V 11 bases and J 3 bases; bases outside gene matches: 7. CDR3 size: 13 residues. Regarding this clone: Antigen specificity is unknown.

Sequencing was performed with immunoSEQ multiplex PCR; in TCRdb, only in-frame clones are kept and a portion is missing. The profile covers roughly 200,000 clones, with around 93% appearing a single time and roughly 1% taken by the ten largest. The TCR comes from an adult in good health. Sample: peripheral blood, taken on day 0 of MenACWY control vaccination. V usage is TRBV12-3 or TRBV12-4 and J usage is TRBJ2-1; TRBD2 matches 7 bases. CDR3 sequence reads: CAAARGNYNEQFF. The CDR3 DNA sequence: TGTGCCGCCGCGCGGGGGAACTACAATGAGCAGTTCTTC.